The sequence of this T cell receptor beta chain was determined in a study of cytomegalovirus exposure and HLA in healthy donors. Whole-study context: In an early release, HLA-typed donors contributed approximately 82 million unique TCR sequences. The study's findings and limits: Prior analysis indicated that the majority of TCR beta V segments exhibited productivity approximately 87% or approximately 30% of the time. High sensitivity and specificity were reportedly achieved when the classifier diagnosed cytomegalovirus status. In vitro work confirmed that a few CMV-associated chains recognize CMV antigens.

This CDR3 region has 15 residues. The trim removed 2 bases at V and 1 base at J, leaving 0 bases unmatched. CDR1 and CDR2 (germline): SGHRS, YFSETQ. A remark on this clone: Its antigen is as yet unknown.

The PCR had 60 Vbeta and 13 Jbeta primers. Profiled with immunoSEQ multiplex PCR; TCRdb holds only in-frame clones, not every one. The sample shows about 280,000 clones, about 90% of them seen only once. The sample taken for sequencing was PBMCs. This chain links TRBV5-1 with TRBJ2-2, with 9 bases matching TRBD2. The TCR comes from a woman aged 18-35 years in good health and CMV-seronegative. CDR3: CASSLLAGNTGELFF. The DNA for the CDR3 is TGCGCCAGCAGCTTACTAGCGGGGAACACCGGGGAGCTGTTTTTT.